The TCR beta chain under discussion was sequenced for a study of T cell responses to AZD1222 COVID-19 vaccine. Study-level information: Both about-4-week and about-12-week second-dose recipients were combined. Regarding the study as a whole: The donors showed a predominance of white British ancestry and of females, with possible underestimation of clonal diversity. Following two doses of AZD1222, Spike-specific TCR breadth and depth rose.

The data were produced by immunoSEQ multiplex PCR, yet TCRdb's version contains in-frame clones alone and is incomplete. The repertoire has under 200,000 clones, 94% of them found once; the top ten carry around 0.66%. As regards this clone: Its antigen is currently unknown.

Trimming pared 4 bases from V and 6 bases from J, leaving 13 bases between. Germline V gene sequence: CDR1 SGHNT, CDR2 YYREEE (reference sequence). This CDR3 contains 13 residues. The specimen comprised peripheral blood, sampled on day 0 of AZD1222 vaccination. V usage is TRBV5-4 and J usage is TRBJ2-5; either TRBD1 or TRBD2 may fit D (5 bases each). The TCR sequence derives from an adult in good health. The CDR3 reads CASSPRPGQTQYF. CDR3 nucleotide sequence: TGTGCCAGCAGCCCCCGACCGGGACAGACCCAGTACTTC.